The source of this TCR beta chain is a study of CD8 T cells in ankylosing spondylitis. Broader study findings: A motif of several highly homologous TCR beta variants was seen as apparently characteristic of ankylosing spondylitis blood. Before this, some motif variants had been reported in reactive arthritis synovial fluid and blood. Disease-associated clones were reportedly significantly overrepresented in matched ankylosing spondylitis synovial fluid. CD8+ disease-linked clones were present at relatively low frequencies in blood.

In TCRdb, the 5' RACE reads were re-called with MiXCR into one record per CDR3 protein. This table holds around 390,000 distinct CDR3 sequences, 20% to 25% found once. As for this clonotype: Its target is unknown.

Looked up from germline, CDR1 is GTSNPN and CDR2 is SVGIG (reference sequence). Trimming cost V 7 bases and J 5 bases, with 17 bases left between them. The CDR3 covers 14 residues. The source is a male donor with ankylosing spondylitis. The sample comprised blood, either unsorted or a sorted T cell fraction (not recorded which). This rearrangement joins TRBV30 to TRBJ2-2, with a possible D match to TRBD1 (6 bases). CDR3 sequence: CALSDRGKTGELFF. The CDR3 nucleotides are TGTGCCTTGTCGGACAGAGGGAAGACCGGGGAGCTGTTTTTT.